Included here is one TCR beta chain sequence, with context. Its antigen has not been determined. Base qualities are not at hand, and no much larger clone is one base apart. This sample is drawn from a study of early T cells in non-severe SARS-CoV-2 infection (dated by TCRdb to the early 2020s). Describing the broader study: Because TCR sequencing was done on bulk RNA from unsorted whole blood, the alpha and beta chains could not be paired. Results and caveats for the whole study, not just this receptor: VDJdb matching was skewed toward anti-spike CD8 responses, so virus-specific expansions were likely underestimated and private and CD4 specificities were missed.

Set within a cohort of healthcare workers in London, UK, this nested case-control study involved weekly PCR testing of nasopharyngeal swabs along with blood sampling. Healthcare workers were recruited between 23 and 31 March 2020, during the week of the UK lockdown, and were followed weekly for up to roughly 16 weeks. The CDR3 starts with the cysteine, ends with the phenylalanine, and has 14 residues. The entry retains the CDR3 DNA only, 42 bases that are in frame from base 1. Sequences MGHDK (CDR1) and SYGVNS (CDR2) are obtained from the germline V gene. Trimming at the junction amounts to 5 bases on V and 3 bases on J, and the germline ends lie 14 bases apart. The library was produced with 5' RACE. The sequencing machine was a NextSeq 500. Unique molecular identifiers were attached to individual cDNA molecules in the TCR library protocol so that sequencing error and PCR bias could be corrected. TCR alpha and beta chains were both sequenced, and the abundances of alpha and beta sequences in each sample were closely correlated with each other. The study's own analysis went as follows. Decombinator V4 was used to annotate the V gene, J gene and CDR3 of the TCR sequences. TCRs were defined as expanded if a significant change between any two time points was detected under a Poisson model with p below 0.0001. TCR abundances were normalised to the total number of TCRs sequenced per sample and were expressed as counts per million. MAIT TCRs were defined by TRAV1-2 paired with TRAJ12, TRAJ20 or TRAJ33, and iNKT TCRs by TRAV10 paired with TRAJ18. VDJdb, accessed 1 November 2021, was searched for CMV, EBV and SARS-CoV-2 annotated TCRs, excluding TCRs annotated for multiple antigens. The public reads were reanalyzed by TCRdb: fastp trimming at Q25, MiXCR alignment, in-frame beta chains only. Rows with a matching CDR3 protein are joined into one entry that keeps the most common DNA and genes. TCRdb, rather than the study authors, made the V and J calls. For this sample there are nearly 60,000 distinct CDR3 sequences; roughly 13% appear just once. The ten biggest clones cover roughly a tenth of the sample.

The sample consisted of whole blood. This TCR was sampled from an adult who was a healthcare worker with PCR-confirmed SARS-CoV-2 infection or an uninfected control (not recorded which). This chain is built from TRBV25-1 and TRBJ2-7, with the D call perhaps TRBD1 or TRBD2, each one matching 5 bases. The CDR3 loop reads CASSTPGRRYEQYF. The DNA is as follows: TGTGCCAGCAGTACCCCGGGACGGCGCTACGAGCAGTACTTC.